This passage covers 9 T cell receptor beta chains from one sample sequenced in a study of cytomegalovirus exposure and HLA in healthy donors. The PCR had 60 Vbeta and 13 Jbeta primers. Sequenced by immunoSEQ multiplex PCR; TCRdb stores in-frame clones only, minus some. The repertoire holds roughly 100,000 clones, with more than 9.5% as singletons. Material: PBMCs. The receptors come from a middle-aged man in good health and CMV-seropositive.

The V call is TRBV19, the J call TRBJ1-2; the D is unclear. The germline V gene encodes CDR1 LNHDA and CDR2 SQIVND (reference sequence). Trimming took 0 bases from V and 8 from J, leaving 22 bases between them. This CDR3 has 17 residues. CDR3 region: CASSIEGLRYRVGGYTF. The CDR3 DNA sequence: TGTGCCAGTAGTATAGAGGGCCTCCGATATAGAGTTGGGGGCTACACCTTC.

V gene TRBV2 combines with J gene TRBJ2-4, with TRBD2 identical over 8 bases. The length of the CDR3 is 14 residues. V lost 1 base to trimming and J lost 9 bases; unmatched junction nucleotides: 5. Germline CDR1 and CDR2: SNHLY and FYNNEI. The DNA of the CDR3 is TGTGCCAGCAGTGAAGGGACTAGCCCTGGCATTCAGTACTTC. Its protein product is CASSEGTSPGIQYF. Complete variable domain (other parts from reference TRBV2 and TRBJ2-4): EPEVTQTPSHQVTQMGQEVILRCVPISNHLYFYWYRQILGQKVEFLVSFYNNEISEKSEIFDDQFSVERPDGSNFTLKIRSTKLEDSAMYFCASSEGTSPGIQYFGAGTRLSVL.

The table lists this clone with a few counts. The chain couples TRBV28 to TRBJ1-2, with D possibly TRBD1 on 5 matching bases. The CDR3 consists of 14 residues. Trimming shortened V by 3 bases and J by 1 base, and 9 bases separated the two germline ends. CDR1 is MDHEN and CDR2 is SYDVKM in the germline V gene. CDR3 in DNA: TGTGCCAGCAGTTTGCCCAGGGATAACTATGGCTACACCTTC. This translates into CASSLPRDNYGYTF.

The chain combines TRBV27 with TRBJ1-5, with D perhaps TRBD1 (5 bases). In germline, CDR1 is MNHEY, CDR2 SMNVEV (reference sequence). The CDR3 is 16 amino acids. Trimming took 6 bases from V and 6 from J, leaving 21 bases between them. The CDR3, as DNA: TGTGCCAGCAGCTCCGACGTCGGGGGGATAGGTCAGCCCCAGCATTTT. Translating gives CASSSDVGGIGQPQHF.

This clone was observed a handful of times. The rearrangement links TRBV30 to TRBJ2-2, with D possibly matching TRBD2 (5 bases). Between the trimmed V and J ends, which lost 4 bases and 1 base, there was a span of 10 bases. Germline-derived CDR1 and CDR2 are GTSNPN and SVGIG (reference sequence). This CDR3 has 14 amino acids. CDR3 amino acids: CAWTRGVNTGELFF. For the CDR3, the DNA is TGTGCCTGGACCCGGGGAGTGAACACCGGGGAGCTGTTTTTT.

This rearrangement joins TRBV5-1 to TRBJ1-1; 7 nucleotides align to TRBD1. The CDR3 has 15 residues. CDR1 is SGHRS, CDR2 YFSETQ, per germline. V was clipped by 4 bases and J by 2 bases; unmatched bases: 8. The CDR3 loop reads CASSAYGTANTEAFF. The CDR3 DNA reads as TGCGCCAGCAGCGCCTACGGGACAGCAAACACTGAAGCTTTCTTT.

The chain recombines TRBV15 with TRBJ2-1; D is undetermined. Germline CDR1 is LNHNV and CDR2 is YYDKDF (reference sequence). Deletions cut 5 bases from V and 4 bases from J, with 9 bases between. The CDR3 has 13 residues. CDR3 amino acids: CATSEASYNEQFF. The CDR3 coding sequence is TGTGCCACCAGCGAGGCAAGTTACAATGAGCAGTTCTTC.

V usage is TRBV6-6 and J usage is TRBJ1-1; D gene uncertain. Trimming pared 10 bases from V and 3 bases from J, leaving 12 bases between. The CDR3 has 12 amino acids. From germline, CDR1 is MNHNY and CDR2 SVGAGI (reference sequence). The CDR3 DNA is TGTGCCACCTCGGTCGCGGACACTGAAGCTTTCTTT. This translates into CATSVADTEAFF.

This clone was observed a handful of times. V and J are TRBV14 and TRBJ2-1; the D gene is possibly TRBD2 (5 bases). Germline V gene sequence: CDR1 SGHDN, CDR2 FVKESK. Trimming pared 0 bases from V and 3 bases from J, leaving 15 bases between. This CDR3 spans 17 amino acids. CDR3 in amino acids: CASSQDPPGIGYNEQFF. The CDR3 nucleotides read TGTGCCAGCAGCCAAGATCCCCCGGGAATAGGCTACAATGAGCAGTTCTTC.